This T cell receptor beta chain was observed in a study of cytomegalovirus exposure and HLA in healthy donors. General observations from the study: Overall, around 160 TCR beta chains were annotated as cytomegalovirus-associated. TCR beta chains associated with HLA were, in a later analysis, more clonally expanded than equally common others. Reportedly, TCR beta sequences accurately predicted HLA-A and HLA-B alleles in most subjects. Donors were assumed by presence/absence analyses to have roughly uniform sequencing depth.

The CDR3 loop spans 15 amino acids. V gave up 7 bases and J gave up 1 base; unmatched junction bases: 7. Germline values: CDR1 MNHNS, CDR2 SASEGT. The study ran its PCR with 60 Vbeta and 13 Jbeta primers. Clones were read by immunoSEQ multiplex PCR, and TCRdb kept only the in-frame ones, dropping some. In the table there are 200,000 or so clones, about 80% of which are singletons. About this clone itself: What it recognizes is unknown.

The rearrangement joins TRBV6-1 to TRBJ2-1; 7 nucleotides align to TRBD1. This clonotype was obtained from a man aged 18 to 30 in good health and CMV-seronegative. Sequences were obtained from PBMCs. This CDR3 reads CASILQGTSYNEQFF. The CDR3 DNA sequence: TGTGCCAGCATCCTACAGGGGACATCCTACAATGAGCAGTTCTTC.